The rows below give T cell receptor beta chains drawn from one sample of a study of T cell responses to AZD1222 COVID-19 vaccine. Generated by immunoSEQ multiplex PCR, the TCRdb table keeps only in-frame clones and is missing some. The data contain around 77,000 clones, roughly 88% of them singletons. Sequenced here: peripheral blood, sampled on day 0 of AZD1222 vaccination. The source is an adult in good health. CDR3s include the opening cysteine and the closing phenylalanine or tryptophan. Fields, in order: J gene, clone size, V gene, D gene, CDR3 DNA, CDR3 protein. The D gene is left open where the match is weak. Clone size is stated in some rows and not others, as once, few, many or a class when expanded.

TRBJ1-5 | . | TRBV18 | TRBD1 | TGTGCCAGCTCACCAACGAGAAGTACAGGGGGGGATAGCAATCAGCCCCAGCATTTT | CASSPTRSTGGDSNQPQHF
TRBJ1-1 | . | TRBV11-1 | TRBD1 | TGTGCCAGCAGCACGGACAGGGGGAACACTGAAGCTTTCTTT | CASSTDRGNTEAFF
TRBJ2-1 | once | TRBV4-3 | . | TGCGCCAGCAGCCAAGTTGTAGCGTCTAATGAGCAGTTCTTC | CASSQVVASNEQFF
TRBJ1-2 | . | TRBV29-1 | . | TGCAGCGCCTTCAGGCCTAACTATGGCTACACCTTC | CSAFRPNYGYTF
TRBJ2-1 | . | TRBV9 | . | TGTGCCAGCAGCGCCCGGGACGGCTACGATGAGCAGTTCTTC | CASSARDGYDEQFF
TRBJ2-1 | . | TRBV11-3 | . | TGTGCCAGCAGCGCCTTAGGGTCATATGAGCAGTTCTTC | CASSALGSYEQFF
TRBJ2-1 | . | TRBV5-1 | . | TGCGCCAGCAGCCCCGACAGGTTCCATGAGCAGTTCTTC | CASSPDRFHEQFF
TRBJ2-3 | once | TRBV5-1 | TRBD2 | TGCGCCAGCAGCTTGGTTCCAGCGGGGGCTCCCACAGATACGCAGTATTTT | CASSLVPAGAPTDTQYF
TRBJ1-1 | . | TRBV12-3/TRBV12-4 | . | TGTGCCAGCAGTCTTAACCCTACTGAAGCTTTCTTT | CASSLNPTEAFF
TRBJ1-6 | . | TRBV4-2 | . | TGTGCCAGCAGCCAAGTTCAAGGGAGGGATTCACCCCTCCACTTT | CASSQVQGRDSPLHF
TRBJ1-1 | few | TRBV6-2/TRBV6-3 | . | TGTGCCAGCAGCCGGCAGCAATACACTGAAGCTTTCTTT | CASSRQQYTEAFF
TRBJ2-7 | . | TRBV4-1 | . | TGCGCCAGCAGCCAATCTGTCGGGGACGAGCAGTACTTC | CASSQSVGDEQYF
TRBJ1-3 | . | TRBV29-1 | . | TGCAGCGTTGATGTGGTCTCTGGAAACACCATATATTTT | CSVDVVSGNTIYF
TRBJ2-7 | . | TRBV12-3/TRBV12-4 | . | TGTGCCAGCAGTTCAGGGTACGAGCAGTACTTC | CASSSGYEQYF
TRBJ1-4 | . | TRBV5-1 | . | TGCGCCAGCAGCATCCGACCTACCCTGGCAACCATGGCAACTAATGAAAAACTGTTTTTT | CASSIRPTLATMATNEKLFF
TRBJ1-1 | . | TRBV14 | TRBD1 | TGTGCCAGCAGCCATAGACAGGGGCAGAACACTGAAGCTTTCTTT | CASSHRQGQNTEAFF
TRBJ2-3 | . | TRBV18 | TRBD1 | TGTGCCAGCTCCAACCTACCAGGGGGTAACACAGATACGCAGTATTTT | CASSNLPGGNTDTQYF
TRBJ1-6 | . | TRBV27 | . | TGTGCCAGCAGTTTAGGAAGTAATTCACCCCTCCACTTT | CASSLGSNSPLHF
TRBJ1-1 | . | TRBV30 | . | TGTGCCTGGAGTGCTTCCAGGTTTATGAACACTGAAGCTTTCTTT | CAWSASRFMNTEAFF
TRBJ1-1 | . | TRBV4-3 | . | TGCGCCAGCAGCCAAGATAGTCGGGGACACCTGAACACTGAAGCTTTCTTT | CASSQDSRGHLNTEAFF
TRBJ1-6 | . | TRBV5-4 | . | TGTGCCAGCAGCTTGGAAGGAGCGAATTCACCCCTCCACTTT | CASSLEGANSPLHF
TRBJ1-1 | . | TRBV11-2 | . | TGTGCCAGCAGCTCCAACTCAGGGGAAGGAGCTTTCTTT | CASSSNSGEGAFF